This record covers a single T cell receptor beta chain. The target antigen is unknown. Cells from the mixed lymphocyte reaction were cocultured for roughly six days at 37°C. This entry comes from a study of siplizumab effects on memory and regulatory T cells. Study conclusions and caveats: Unstimulated subsets accounted for the mapping of only a minor share of the clones that were alloreactive. Naive T cells were seemingly more diverse than memory cells, and major contributions to the alloresponse seemed to be made by them. The drug siplizumab significantly decreased the alloreactive sequences that could be traced to unstimulated CD4+ memory cells.

The repertoire was sequenced with immunoSEQ multiplex PCR; TCRdb's copy has only in-frame clones and lacks some. The table shows approximately 5,400 clones, with about 50% occurring only once. The CDR3 sequence is 16 residues long. The trim removed 1 base at V and 4 bases at J, leaving 5 bases unmatched. The germline gives CDR1 LNHDA, CDR2 SQIVND (reference sequence). This rearrangement joins TRBV19 to TRBJ2-1; 9 bases are shared with TRBD2. The source is a human donor in good health; the cells came from an allogeneic mixed lymphocyte reaction. Some clones in this sample may be carry-over from other donors' samples. The sequenced sample consisted of CFSE-low (dividing) CD8+ T cells sorted from an allogeneic mixed lymphocyte reaction. For the CDR3, the DNA is TGTGCCAGTAGTATAGGCGCGGGAGGGGCGTACAATGAGCAGTTCTTC. Amino acid sequence: CASSIGAGGAYNEQFF. Together with reference TRBV19 and TRBJ2-1, the CDR3 gives the full variable domain: DGGITQSPKYLFRKEGQNVTLSCEQNLNHDAMYWYRQDPGQGLRLIYYSQIVNDFQKGDIAEGYSVSREKKESFPLTVTSAQKNPTAFYLCASSIGAGGAYNEQFFGPGTRLTVL.